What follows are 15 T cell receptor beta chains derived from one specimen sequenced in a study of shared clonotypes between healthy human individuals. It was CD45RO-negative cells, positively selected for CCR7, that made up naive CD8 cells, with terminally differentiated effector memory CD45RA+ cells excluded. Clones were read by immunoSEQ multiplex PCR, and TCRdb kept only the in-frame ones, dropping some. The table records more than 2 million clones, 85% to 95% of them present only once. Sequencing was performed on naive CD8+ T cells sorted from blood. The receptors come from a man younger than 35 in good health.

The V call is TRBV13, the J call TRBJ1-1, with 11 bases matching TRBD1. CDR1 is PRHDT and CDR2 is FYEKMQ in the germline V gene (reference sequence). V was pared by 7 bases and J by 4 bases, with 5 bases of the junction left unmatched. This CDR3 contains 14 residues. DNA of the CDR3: TGTGCCAGCAACGCCGGGACAGGGGGCACTGAAGCTTTCTTT. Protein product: CASNAGTGGTEAFF.

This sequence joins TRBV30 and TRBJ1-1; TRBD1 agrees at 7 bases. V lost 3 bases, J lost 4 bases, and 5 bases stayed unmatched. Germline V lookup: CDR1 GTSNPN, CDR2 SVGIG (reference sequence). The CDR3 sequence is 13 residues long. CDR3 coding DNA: TGTGCCTGGAGCGTGGACAGGCCCACTGAAGCTTTCTTT. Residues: CAWSVDRPTEAFF.

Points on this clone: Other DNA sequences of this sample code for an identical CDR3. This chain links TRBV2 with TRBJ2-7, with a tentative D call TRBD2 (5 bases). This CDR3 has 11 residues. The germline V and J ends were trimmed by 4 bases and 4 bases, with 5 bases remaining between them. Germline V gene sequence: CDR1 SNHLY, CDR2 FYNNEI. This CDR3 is CASSAGYEQYF. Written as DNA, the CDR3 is TGTGCCAGCAGTGCGGGGTACGAGCAGTACTTC.

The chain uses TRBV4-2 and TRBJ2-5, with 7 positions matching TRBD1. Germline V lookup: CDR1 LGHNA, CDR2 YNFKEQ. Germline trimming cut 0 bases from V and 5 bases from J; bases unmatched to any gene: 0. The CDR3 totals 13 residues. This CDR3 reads CASSQEQGETQYF. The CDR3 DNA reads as TGTGCCAGCAGCCAAGAACAGGGGGAGACCCAGTACTTC.

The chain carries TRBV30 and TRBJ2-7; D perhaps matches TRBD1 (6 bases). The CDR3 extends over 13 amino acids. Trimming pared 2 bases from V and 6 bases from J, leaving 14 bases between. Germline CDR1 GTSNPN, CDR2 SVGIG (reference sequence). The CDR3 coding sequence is TGTGCCTGGAGTCTTACAGGGTCGGGCGAGCAGTACTTC. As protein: CAWSLTGSGEQYF.

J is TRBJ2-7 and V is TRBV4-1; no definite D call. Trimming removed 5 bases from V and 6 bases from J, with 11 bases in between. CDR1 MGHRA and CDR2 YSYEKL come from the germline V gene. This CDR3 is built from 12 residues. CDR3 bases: TGCGCCAGCAGCAGTCAAGGCGCCGAGCAGTACTTC. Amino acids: CASSSQGAEQYF.

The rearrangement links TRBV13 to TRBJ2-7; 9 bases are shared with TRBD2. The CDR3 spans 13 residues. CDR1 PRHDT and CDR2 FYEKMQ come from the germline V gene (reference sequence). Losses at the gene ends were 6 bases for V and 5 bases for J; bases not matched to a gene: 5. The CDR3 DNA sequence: TGTGCCAGCAGGGTAGCGGGAGCCAACGAGCAGTACTTC. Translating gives CASRVAGANEQYF.

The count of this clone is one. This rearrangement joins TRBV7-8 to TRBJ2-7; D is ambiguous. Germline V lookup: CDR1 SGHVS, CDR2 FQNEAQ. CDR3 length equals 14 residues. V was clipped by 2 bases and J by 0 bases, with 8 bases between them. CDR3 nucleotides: TGTGCCAGCAGCTTACGGGCTGCCTCCTACGAGCAGTACTTC. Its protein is CASSLRAASYEQYF.

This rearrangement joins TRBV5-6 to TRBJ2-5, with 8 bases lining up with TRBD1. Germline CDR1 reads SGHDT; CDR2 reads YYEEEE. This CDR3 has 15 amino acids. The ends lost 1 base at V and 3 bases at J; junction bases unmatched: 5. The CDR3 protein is CASSLNPGQEETQYF. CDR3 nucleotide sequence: TGTGCCAGCAGCTTGAACCCGGGACAGGAAGAGACCCAGTACTTC.

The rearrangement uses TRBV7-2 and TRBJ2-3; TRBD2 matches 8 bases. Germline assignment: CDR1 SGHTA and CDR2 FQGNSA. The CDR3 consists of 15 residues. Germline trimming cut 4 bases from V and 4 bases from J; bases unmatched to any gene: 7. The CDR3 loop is CASSSLAGMADTQYF. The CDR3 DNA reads TGTGCCAGCAGCTCCTTAGCGGGGATGGCAGATACGCAGTATTTT.

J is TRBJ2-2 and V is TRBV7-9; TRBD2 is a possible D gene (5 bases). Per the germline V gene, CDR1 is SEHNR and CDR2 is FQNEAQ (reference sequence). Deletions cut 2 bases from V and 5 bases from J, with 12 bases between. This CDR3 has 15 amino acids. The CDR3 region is CASSLRLAPTGELFF. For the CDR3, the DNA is TGTGCCAGCAGCTTACGATTAGCGCCTACCGGGGAGCTGTTTTTT.

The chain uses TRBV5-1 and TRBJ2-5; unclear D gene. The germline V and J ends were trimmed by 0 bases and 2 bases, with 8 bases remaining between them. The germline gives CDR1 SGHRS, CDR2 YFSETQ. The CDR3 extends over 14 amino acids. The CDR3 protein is CASSLVVNQETQYF. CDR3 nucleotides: TGCGCCAGCAGCTTGGTAGTGAATCAAGAGACCCAGTACTTC.

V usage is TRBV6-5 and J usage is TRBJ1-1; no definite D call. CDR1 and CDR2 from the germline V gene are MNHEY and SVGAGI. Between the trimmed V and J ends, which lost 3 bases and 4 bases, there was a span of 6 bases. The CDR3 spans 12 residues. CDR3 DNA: TGTGCCAGCAGTTATCTCAGCACTGAAGCTTTCTTT. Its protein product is CASSYLSTEAFF.

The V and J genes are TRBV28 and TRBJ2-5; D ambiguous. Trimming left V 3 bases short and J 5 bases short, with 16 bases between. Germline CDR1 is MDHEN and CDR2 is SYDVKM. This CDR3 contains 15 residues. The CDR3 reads CASSLGDVDGETQYF. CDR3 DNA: TGTGCCAGCAGTTTGGGTGACGTCGACGGGGAGACCCAGTACTTC. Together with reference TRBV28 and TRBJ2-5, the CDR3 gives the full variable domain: DVKVTQSSRYLVKRTGEKVFLECVQDMDHENMFWYRQDPGLGLRLIYFSYDVKMKEKGDIPEGYSVSREKKERFSLILESASTNQTSMYLCASSLGDVDGETQYFGPGTRLLVL.

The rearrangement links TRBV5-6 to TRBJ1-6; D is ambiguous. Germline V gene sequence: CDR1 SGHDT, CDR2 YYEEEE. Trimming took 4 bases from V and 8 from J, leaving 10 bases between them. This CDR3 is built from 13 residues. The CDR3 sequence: CASSLPMDSPLHF. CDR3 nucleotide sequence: TGTGCCAGCAGCCTACCTATGGATTCACCCCTCCACTTT.